This record covers a single T cell receptor (beta chain). Its antigen is still unknown. TCRdb recomputed calls from the RACE reads with MiXCR, one row per CDR3 protein. In the table there are tens of thousands of distinct CDR3 sequences, over 8.5% of which are singletons. The sample originates from a study of human T cells and chemical hapten exposure. In the study overall: Patch tests put 0.01% DPC on the upper back, and the results were checked at 6 days. TCR yields per sample varied mostly from small pooled library volume differences. Study outcomes and limitations: Since the donors had alopecia, their immune response may not be the same as that of healthy people. The study found that PT1 expanded TCR counts correlated positively with patch test score.

Stated time point: patch test 1, 2 weeks after DPC sensitization. Treatment of the sample: therapeutic diphenylcyclopropenone sensitization with weekly scalp DPC. CDR3 length: 15 residues. V is TRBV12-2 and J is TRBJ1-5. TRBV12-2 is marked as a pseudogene. The sequencing here drew on whole blood, taken in connection with sensitization to the hapten diphenylcyclopropenone (DPC). The TCR was taken from a woman between 50 and 59 years old with alopecia areata. Some clones in this sample may be carry-over from other donors' samples. The CDR3 here is CASRFYENSNQPQHF. Here the CDR3 DNA reads TGTGCAAGTCGCTTTTATGAGAATAGCAATCAGCCCCAGCATTTT.